The 23 T cell receptor beta chains given below trace back to one sample, sequenced in a study of T cell changes during pregnancy in multiple sclerosis. Generated by immunoSEQ multiplex PCR, the TCRdb table keeps only in-frame clones and is missing some. The table has fewer than 40,000 clones, 75% to 90% seen once. The sequences come from CD8+ T cells from peripheral blood mononuclear cells, collected after pregnancy. The receptors were gathered from a female donor with multiple sclerosis, enrolled in a pregnancy study.

The rearrangement links TRBV7-2 to TRBJ2-5; the D is unclear. Trimming cost V 2 bases and J 5 bases, with 9 bases left between them. From germline, CDR1 is SGHTA and CDR2 FQGNSA. CDR3 length equals 13 residues. The CDR3: CASSLSQRETQYF. CDR3 nucleotides: TGTGCCAGCAGCTTATCCCAGAGGGAGACCCAGTACTTC.

The chain joins TRBV7-2 to TRBJ2-1, with 11 bases identical to TRBD2. The CDR3 consists of 13 residues. The V gene end was trimmed by 11 bases and the J gene end by 2 bases; junction bases not matched to a gene: 2. CDR1 and CDR2 (germline): SGHTA, FQGNSA. CDR3 nucleotides: TGTGCCTGTAGCGGGGGGGCCTACAATGAGCAGTTCTTC. Protein: CACSGGAYNEQFF.

The CDR3 reads CASSGPGGGSNEKLFF. DNA of the CDR3: TGTGCCAGCAGCGGACCGGGGGGAGGGTCAAATGAAAAACTGTTTTTT. V is TRBV9 and J is TRBJ1-4; tentatively, D is TRBD1 (5 bases). The CDR3 consists of 16 residues. The ends were cut back, 3 bases at V and 5 bases at J, with 17 bases in the middle. Looked up from germline, CDR1 is SGDLS and CDR2 is YYNGEE.

The rearrangement uses TRBV7-2 and TRBJ1-6; 9 nucleotides match TRBD1. This CDR3 is 17 amino acids long. Trimming took 1 base from V and 1 from J; bases not matched to a gene: 2. The germline CDR1 and CDR2 sequences are SGHTA and FQGNSA. The CDR3 is CASSLGQGGSYNSPLHF. CDR3 bases: TGTGCCAGCAGCTTAGGACAGGGGGGTTCCTATAATTCACCCCTCCACTTT.

The CDR3 DNA sequence: TGTGCCAGCACCCCCACGACAGCGGGCGATGAGCAGTTCTTC. It is translated as CASTPTTAGDEQFF. The gene calls are TRBV9 and TRBJ2-1; tentative D call: TRBD2 (6 bases). Trimming removed 6 bases from V and 8 bases from J, with 18 bases in between. The CDR3 spans 14 residues. Germline-derived CDR1 and CDR2 are SGDLS and YYNGEE.

The V gene is TRBV4-3, the J gene TRBJ1-6; no definite D call. The CDR3 covers 14 residues. V gave up 5 bases and J gave up 0 bases, with 5 bases separating them. CDR1 is LGHNA, CDR2 YSLEER, per germline. The CDR3 coding sequence is TGCGCCAGCAGCTCCAGCTCCTATAATTCACCCCTCCACTTT. Encoded protein: CASSSSSYNSPLHF.

The rearrangement joins TRBV6-5 to TRBJ2-1; perhaps TRBD2 as D (5 bases). Germline V gene sequence: CDR1 MNHEY, CDR2 SVGAGI. CDR3 length equals 16 residues. V was trimmed by 0 bases and J by 2 bases, leaving 11 bases between them. This CDR3 is CASSYSASIPYNEQFF. The CDR3 DNA is TGTGCCAGCAGTTACTCCGCTAGCATCCCCTACAATGAGCAGTTCTTC.

The V call is TRBV9, the J call TRBJ2-5, with 15 bases matching TRBD2. This CDR3 has 15 residues. After removal of 4 bases from V and 5 bases from J, the junction contained 3 bases not matched to a gene. Germline V gene lookup returns CDR1 SGDLS and CDR2 YYNGEE. CDR3 residues: CASSPGTSGGETQYF. For the CDR3, the DNA is TGTGCCAGCAGCCCTGGGACTAGCGGGGGGGAGACCCAGTACTTC. The full variable domain, completed using reference TRBV9 and TRBJ2-5, is DSGVTQTPKHLITATGQRVTLRCSPRSGDLSVYWYQQSLDQGLQFLIQYYNGEERAKGNILERFSAQQFPDLHSELNLSSLELGDSALYFCASSPGTSGGETQYFGPGTRLLVL.

The CDR3 bases are TGTGCCAGCAGCTTATATGGCGGGGGGGCGGTTAATGAGCAGTTCTTC. Its protein is CASSLYGGGAVNEQFF. The gene calls are TRBV7-3 and TRBJ2-1, with 9 bases aligning to TRBD2. The J segment lost 7 bases and the V segment lost 2 bases, leaving 9 bases of the junction unmatched. CDR1 and CDR2 from the germline V gene are SGHTA and FQGTGA. This CDR3 comprises 16 residues.

The V gene is TRBV21-1, the J gene TRBJ1-5; whether TRBD1, the table's D call, matches the DNA was not checked. TRBV21-1 is flagged as a pseudogene. The CDR3 has 18 amino acids. CDR3 bases: TGTGCCAGCAGCAAAGCTGGTCCTCAGGGGAGCGGCAATCAGCCCCAGCATTTT. Translated: CASSKAGPQGSGNQPQHF.

The chain uses TRBV5-6 and TRBJ2-4; 7 bases fit TRBD2. The germline gives CDR1 SGHDT, CDR2 YYEEEE. Trimming took 3 bases from V and 7 from J; bases not matched to a gene: 16. The CDR3 runs to 17 residues. The CDR3 loop is CASSSPSGGTFRNIQYF. The CDR3 bases are TGTGCCAGCAGCTCACCATCCGGGGGGACTTTCAGGAACATTCAGTACTTC.

The V gene is TRBV10-3, the J gene TRBJ2-7; no definite D call. Germline V gene lookup returns CDR1 ENHRY and CDR2 SYGVKD. Trimming left V 3 bases short and J 4 bases short, with 7 bases between. This CDR3 has 12 residues. CDR3: CAISEEIYEQYF. CDR3 bases: TGTGCCATCAGTGAAGAGATTTACGAGCAGTACTTC.

The chain carries TRBV29-1 and TRBJ1-2, with D possibly being TRBD1 (6 bases). Looked up from germline, CDR1 is SQVTM and CDR2 is ANQGSEA. The CDR3 is 13 amino acids. Trimming pared 6 bases from V and 3 bases from J, leaving 14 bases between. The chain's CDR3 is CSVLTGQDYGYTF. The CDR3 DNA sequence: TGCAGCGTCCTTACAGGGCAGGACTATGGCTACACCTTC.

The chain carries TRBV19 and TRBJ2-1; D is unclear. V gave up 3 bases and J gave up 3 bases, with 9 bases separating them. The CDR3 loop spans 14 amino acids. Germline V CDR1 and CDR2: LNHDA, SQIVND (reference sequence). This CDR3 reads CASSIPTSYNEQFF. The CDR3 DNA is TGTGCCAGTAGTATTCCGACAAGCTACAATGAGCAGTTCTTC.

The chain carries TRBV4-1 and TRBJ1-1, with D possibly TRBD1 on 6 matching bases. The CDR3 length is 19 residues. V dropped 3 bases and J dropped 4 bases, with 27 bases sitting between them. The germline V gene has CDR1 MGHRA and CDR2 YSYEKL. CDR3 nucleotide sequence: TGCGCCAGCAGCCAGATTCCCGGGACATCGGGGTGGGGGTCCACTGAAGCTTTCTTT. This gives the protein CASSQIPGTSGWGSTEAFF.

In this sample, this clone turned up once. This chain links TRBV23-1 with TRBJ1-4, with no clear D. TRBV23-1 is flagged as an ORF with uncertain function. The CDR3 extends over 13 amino acids. Trimming removed 2 bases from V and 3 bases from J, with 4 bases in between. In DNA, the CDR3 is TGCGCCAGCAGTCAACGGGCTAATGAAAAACTGTTTTTT. Translating gives CASSQRANEKLFF.

This clone has more than one count but fewer than ten. The genes are TRBV5-5 and TRBJ1-1; D uncertain. Germline V CDR1 and CDR2: SGHKS, YYEKEE (reference sequence). The CDR3 runs to 12 residues. Trimming removed 4 bases at V and 3 bases at J, with 7 bases between. The CDR3 protein is CASSPQYTEAFF. In nucleotides, the CDR3 is TGTGCCAGCAGCCCGCAGTACACTGAAGCTTTCTTT. Together with reference TRBV5-5 and TRBJ1-1, the CDR3 gives the full variable domain: DAGVTQSPTHLIKTRGQQVTLRCSPISGHKSVSWYQQVLGQGPQFIFQYYEKEERGRGNFPDRFSARQFPNYSSELNVNALLLGDSALYLCASSPQYTEAFFGQGTRLTVV.

V usage is TRBV5-4 and J usage is TRBJ1-1; 7 bases agree with TRBD1. The germline CDR1 and CDR2 sequences are SGHNT and YYREEE (reference sequence). V trimming: 4 bases; J trimming: 1 base; junction bases outside the gene matches: 4. The CDR3 length is 14 residues. The CDR3 sequence is CASSAGQSNTEAFF. The CDR3 DNA is TGTGCCAGCAGCGCGGGACAGTCGAACACTGAAGCTTTCTTT.

CDR3 DNA: TGTGCCAGCAGCCATGGCTACTATGGCTACACCTTC. Its protein is CASSHGYYGYTF. The V call is TRBV7-3, the J call TRBJ1-2; no definite D call. The CDR3 contains 12 residues. Trimming removed 5 bases from V and 3 bases from J, with 7 bases in between. Germline CDR1 is SGHTA and CDR2 is FQGTGA.

Concerning this clone: Additional DNA sequences in this sample encode the identical CDR3. The chain recombines TRBV11-2 with TRBJ2-1, with no clear D. CDR1 is SGHAT and CDR2 is FQNNGV in the germline V gene. V dropped 1 base and J dropped 10 bases, with 8 bases sitting between them. This CDR3 spans 12 amino acids. In nucleotides, the CDR3 is TGTGCCAGCAGCTTAGTCTCTAACGAGCAGTTCTTC. Its protein is CASSLVSNEQFF.

The genes are TRBV7-2 and TRBJ1-5; 7 positions match TRBD1. Per the germline V gene, CDR1 is SGHTA and CDR2 is FQGNSA. This CDR3 has 15 amino acids. V was pared by 1 base and J by 3 bases, with 3 bases of the junction left unmatched. CDR3 in DNA: TGTGCCAGCAGCTTAGAGGGGGCACTCAATCAGCCCCAGCATTTT. Protein product: CASSLEGALNQPQHF.

V is TRBV27 and J is TRBJ2-2; D ambiguous. The CDR3 totals 19 residues. Trimming took 0 bases from V and 6 from J, leaving 23 bases between them. CDR1 and CDR2 (germline): MNHEY, SMNVEV (reference sequence). The CDR3 DNA is TGTGCCAGCAGTTTATCGCGTCGCTCGGTGGGCCTCACGCCCGGGGAGCTGTTTTTT. Residues: CASSLSRRSVGLTPGELFF.

The rearrangement uses TRBV16 and TRBJ2-1, with TRBD2 matching 9 bases. CDR1 and CDR2 (germline): KGHSY, FQNENV. This CDR3 comprises 15 residues. J lost 2 bases, V lost 4 bases, and 3 bases had no gene match. The CDR3 here is CASSLGTSPYNEQFF. The DNA of the CDR3 is TGTGCCAGCAGCCTTGGGACTAGCCCCTACAATGAGCAGTTCTTC.